The source of this T cell receptor (beta chain) is a study of cytomegalovirus exposure and HLA in healthy donors. General study points: Highly shared variants forming one cluster were likely a sequencing artifact.

The CDR3 has 15 residues. Germline assignment: CDR1 SGHRS and CDR2 YFSETQ. Trimming removed 4 bases from V and 7 bases from J; junction bases left unmatched: 7. Turning to this clone: Antigen specificity is unknown.

60 Vbeta and 13 Jbeta primers were used in PCR. The data were produced by immunoSEQ multiplex PCR, yet TCRdb's version contains in-frame clones alone and is incomplete. The sample lists around 40,000 clones, roughly 90% occurring once. This clonotype was sampled from a woman aged 40 to 50 in good health and CMV-seropositive. Sequenced sample: PBMCs. The chain has TRBV5-1 and TRBJ2-1; 11 positions agree with TRBD2. DNA for the CDR3: TGCGCCAGCAGCCGAACTAGCGGGGGAATTAATGAGCAGTTCTTC. It translates to CASSRTSGGINEQFF.